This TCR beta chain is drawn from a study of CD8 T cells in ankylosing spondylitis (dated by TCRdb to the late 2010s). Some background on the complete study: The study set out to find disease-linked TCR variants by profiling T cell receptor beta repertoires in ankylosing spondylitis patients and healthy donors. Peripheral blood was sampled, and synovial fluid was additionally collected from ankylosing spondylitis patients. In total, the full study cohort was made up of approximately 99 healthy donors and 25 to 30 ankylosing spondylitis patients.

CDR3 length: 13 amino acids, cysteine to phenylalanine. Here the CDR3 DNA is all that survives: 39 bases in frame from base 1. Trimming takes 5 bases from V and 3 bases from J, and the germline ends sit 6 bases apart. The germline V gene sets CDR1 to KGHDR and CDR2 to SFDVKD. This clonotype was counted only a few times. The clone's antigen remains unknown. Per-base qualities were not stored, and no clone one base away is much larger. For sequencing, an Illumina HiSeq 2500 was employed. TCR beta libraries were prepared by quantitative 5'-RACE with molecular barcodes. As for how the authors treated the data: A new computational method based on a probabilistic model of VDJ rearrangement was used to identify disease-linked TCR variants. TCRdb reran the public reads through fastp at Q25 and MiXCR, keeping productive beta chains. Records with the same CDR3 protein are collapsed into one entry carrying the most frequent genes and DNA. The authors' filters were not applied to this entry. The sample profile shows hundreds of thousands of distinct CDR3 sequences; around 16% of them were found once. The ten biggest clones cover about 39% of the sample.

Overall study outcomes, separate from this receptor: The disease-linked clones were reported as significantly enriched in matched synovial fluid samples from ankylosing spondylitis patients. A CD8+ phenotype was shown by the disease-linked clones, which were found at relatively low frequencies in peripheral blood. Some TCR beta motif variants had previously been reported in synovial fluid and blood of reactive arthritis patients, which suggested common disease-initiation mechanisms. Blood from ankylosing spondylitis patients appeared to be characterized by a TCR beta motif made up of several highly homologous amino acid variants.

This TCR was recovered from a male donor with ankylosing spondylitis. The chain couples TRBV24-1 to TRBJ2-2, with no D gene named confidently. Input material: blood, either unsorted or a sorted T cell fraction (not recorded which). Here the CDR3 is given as CATSGRDTGELFF. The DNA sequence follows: TGTGCCACCAGTGGTAGAGACACCGGGGAGCTGTTTTTT.